This TCR beta chain was sequenced in a study of blood T cells in healthy people across ages. Study information: Capture via template switching afforded approximately one barcoded beta molecule per two T cells.

The authors ran a second PCR of about 6 to 11 cycles using a sample-barcoded 5' primer and a J-beta primer mix. TCRdb analysed the 5' RACE reads with MiXCR anew, one entry per CDR3 protein. The top ten clones hold approximately 22% of a sample with roughly 1.9 million distinct CDR3 sequences, around 40% of them seen once. The V gene's germline CDR1 is MGHRA and CDR2 YSYEKL. The CDR3 has 15 residues. J lost 6 bases, V lost 0 bases, and 7 bases had no gene match. V usage is TRBV4-1 and J usage is TRBJ2-7, with 8 bases identical to TRBD1. The material sequenced was blood. The receptor was isolated from a human donor in good health. CDR3 sequence reads: CASSQDAGQAPEQYF. The CDR3, as DNA: TGCGCCAGCAGCCAAGATGCGGGACAGGCACCCGAGCAGTACTTC.